This paragraph reports one T cell receptor (beta chain). This clonotype was detected only a few times. Its binding antigen is unknown. No base qualities exist here, and no much larger clone lies one base off it. The CDR3 runs 14 amino acids, cysteine and phenylalanine included. The entry retains the CDR3 DNA only, 42 bases that are in frame from base 1. V is trimmed back by 1 base and J by 1 base, and the junction contains 2 bases that no gene match accounts for. CDR1 and CDR2 (GTSNPN, SVGIG) derive from the germline V gene (reference sequence). The TCR beta CDR3 regions were amplified from the RNA transcripts. A first-round RT-PCR of the TCR CDR3 used the HTBI primer set with the Qiagen OneStep RT-PCR kit. A second multiplex PCR round built the libraries, followed by size selection and purification. Sequencing of the libraries was done on an Illumina HiSeq2000 using paired-end 100 bp reads. As for how the authors treated the data: SOAPnuke was used to process the raw data, removing reads that contained adapters or uncalled bases, had a mean Phred below 15, or lacked an exact match to the constant primer or identifier. COPE v1.2.5 was used to merge the high-quality paired reads, and each unique nucleotide sequence was defined as a clonotype. Clonotypes were aligned to IMGT TRBV, TRBD and TRBJ reference segments using MiTCR v1.1. Only V-J combinations with frequency above 0.0001, covering 99% to 99.2% of repertoires, were analysed. A TCS score was defined as the ratio of F50 (clonal expansion) to E x V (chaos), with BLOSUM62-based TCRdist applied between CDR3 peptides within each V-J. Welch's t-statistics and random forest reduced some 510 V-J features to 10 to 15, which were used in a naive Bayes classifier (R e1071). The public reads were run again by TCRdb, first through fastp at Q25 and then through MiXCR, and only productive beta chains were kept. Rows with a matching CDR3 protein are joined into one entry that keeps the most common DNA and genes. TCRdb's processing, not the study's, gives the V and J calls here. The sample table lists over 650,000 distinct CDR3 sequences, over 15% of them with a count of one. Approximately 8% of the sample lies in the top ten.

This sample was taken from a study of T cells in Graves' hyperthyroidism and ophthalmopathy (dated by TCRdb to about 2019). For the wider study: Peripheral blood was collected at initial diagnosis, before any treatment. To identify TCR V-J signatures that set the groups apart, the researchers used a discovery cohort of 90 to 100 patients, made up of around 42 with Graves' ophthalmopathy and 57 with stable Graves' hyperthyroidism. An independent validation cohort of 18 to 20 hyperthyroidism patients and more than 15 patients who later progressed to ophthalmopathy tested prospective prediction of ophthalmopathy. The roughly 99 discovery patients were divided at random into training and test sets in a 7:3 ratio. In roughly six Graves' hyperthyroidism patients, the study also compared T-cell repertoires from thyroid tissue with T-cell repertoires from blood. Following sampling, methimazole starting at 30 mg daily was given to hyperthyroidism patients, and high-dose intravenous methylprednisolone was given to ophthalmopathy patients. The paper describes TCR Vbeta CDR3 sequencing of 135 peripheral blood samples, made up of 43 ophthalmopathy patients, 70 to 75 hyperthyroidism patients and about 17 progressor patients. On the study overall, not on this receptor specifically: A 13 V-J signature model separated ophthalmopathy from stable hyperthyroidism, with around 91% sensitivity and 81.08% specificity in cross-validation and 80%/75% in testing. No statistical method was used to fix the sample size in advance, and group allocation was not hidden from the investigators. Most expanded thyroid clonotypes (frequency above 0.001) were also found in blood, which suggests that blood repertoires may mirror thyroid immune responses. During validation, the model predicted progression to ophthalmopathy a median of roughly six months ahead of onset, with around 71% sensitivity and roughly 72% specificity.

A patient counted as having stable Graves' hyperthyroidism if no progression to ophthalmopathy occurred over 18 months of follow-up. Hyperthyroidism patients were newly diagnosed, had a disease duration of under 2 months, and were aged 18 to 65 years. The study excluded patients with uncontrolled infections, other autoimmune diseases, pregnancy or lactation. Diagnoses were based on clinical symptoms, serum thyroxine and TRAb, thyroid ultrasound and orbital computed tomography. PBMCs were separated from roughly 10 ml of fresh peripheral blood using Ficoll-Paque density gradient centrifugation. Total RNA was extracted using Trizol reagent, and RNA quality was assessed on an Agilent 2100 Bioanalyzer.

Sequencing was done on a sample of blood. This sequence was found in a man aged 18 to 35 with Graves' hyperthyroidism. The V and J genes are TRBV30 and TRBJ1-1, and TRBD1 aligns with 8 junction nucleotides. The CDR3 reads CAWSAGTGNTEAFF. The DNA sequence reads TGTGCCTGGAGTGCAGGGACAGGGAACACTGAAGCTTTCTTT.